The present TCR beta chain was sequenced within a study of CD8 T cells in Susac syndrome. With random hexamers, reverse transcription was performed on about 0.5 to 1 ug of RNA. The amplification used immunoSEQ multiplex PCR on TCR beta CDR3; it spanned 54 Vbeta and 13 Jbeta. From the immunoSEQ multiplex PCR reads, TCRdb called clonotypes with MiXCR, one entry per CDR3 protein. Of about 430,000 distinct CDR3 sequences in the sample, 75% to 90% were seen once. A single count supports this clonotype. J gave up 4 bases and V 3 bases, and 10 bases lay outside the gene matches. The germline V gene encodes CDR1 SQVTM and CDR2 ANQGSEA. This CDR3 spans 15 amino acids. The study sequenced TCR beta in blood CD8+ and CD4+ T cells.

This chain uses TRBV29-1 with TRBJ2-3; 7 bases fit TRBD1. What was sequenced was CD8+ T cells from PBMCs. The receptor's source is a human donor with multiple sclerosis. The CDR3 reads CSVEGKMGQSDTQYF. The CDR3 coding sequence is TGCAGCGTTGAGGGCAAAATGGGACAGTCAGATACGCAGTATTTT.